These 27 T cell receptor beta chains were sequenced from one sample in a study of shared clonotypes between healthy human individuals. Naive CD8 cells, CD45RO-negative and positively selected for CCR7, excluded terminally differentiated effector memory CD45RA+ cells. TCRdb keeps only in-frame clones here, not all; method: immunoSEQ multiplex PCR. The data contain about 700,000 clones, under 95% of them singletons. Input material: naive CD8+ T cells sorted from blood. These receptors came from a man younger than 45 in good health.

The V call is TRBV14, the J call TRBJ2-7, with a tentative D call TRBD2 (6 bases). The germline V and J ends were trimmed by 1 base and 3 bases, with 13 bases remaining between them. The CDR3 totals 15 residues. The germline V gene encodes CDR1 SGHDN and CDR2 FVKESK. CDR3 in amino acids: CASSQGSGPIYEQYF. CDR3 in DNA: TGTGCCAGCAGCCAAGGCAGCGGGCCTATCTACGAGCAGTACTTC.

About this clone: Other DNA sequences within the sample encode an identical CDR3. The rearrangement joins TRBV9 to TRBJ2-2; D remains ambiguous. CDR3 length equals 14 residues. Per the germline V gene, CDR1 is SGDLS and CDR2 is YYNGEE. The V end was cut by 0 bases, the J end by 1 base, with 4 bases between. DNA of the CDR3: TGTGCCAGCAGCGTAGGAGGGAACACCGGGGAGCTGTTTTTT. As protein: CASSVGGNTGELFF.

This chain connects TRBV2 to TRBJ2-7; 9 bases match TRBD1. The germline V gene encodes CDR1 SNHLY and CDR2 FYNNEI. There are 13 residues in the CDR3. Trimming at V came to 9 bases and at J to 5 bases, leaving 8 bases not matched to a gene. CDR3 DNA sequence: TGTGCCAGTTTTCCGGGACAGGGTGACGAGCAGTACTTC. This gives the protein CASFPGQGDEQYF.

The chain joins TRBV5-5 to TRBJ2-7; weak D call: TRBD2 (6 bases). Germline V gene sequence: CDR1 SGHKS, CDR2 YYEKEE (reference sequence). V gave up 0 bases and J gave up 4 bases, with 14 bases separating them. This CDR3 is 15 amino acids long. The CDR3 region is CASSLGQGGPYEQYF. For the CDR3, the DNA is TGTGCCAGCAGCTTGGGGCAGGGAGGACCTTACGAGCAGTACTTC.

The V gene is TRBV5-3, the J gene TRBJ1-2; D is undetermined. TRBV5-3 is classed as an ORF, of uncertain function. Trimming pared 2 bases from V and 7 bases from J, leaving 6 bases between. There are 11 residues in the CDR3. CDR3 amino acids: CARSFHLGYTF. Written as DNA, the CDR3 is TGTGCCAGAAGCTTTCACCTTGGCTACACCTTC.

The J gene is TRBJ1-1, the V gene TRBV18; D unresolved. Trimming left V 0 bases short and J 7 bases short, with 12 bases between. Looked up from germline, CDR1 is KGHSH and CDR2 is LQKENI. The CDR3 runs to 14 residues. The CDR3 sequence is CASSPPLVLHEAFF. The DNA of the CDR3 is TGTGCCAGCTCACCACCGTTGGTGTTACATGAAGCTTTCTTT.

V gene TRBV9 combines with J gene TRBJ1-5; D is uncertain. V shed 3 bases and J shed 3 bases, with 10 bases lying between them. CDR3 length: 14 residues. CDR1 and CDR2 (germline): SGDLS, YYNGEE. This CDR3 reads CASSGEGINQPQHF. In DNA form, the CDR3 reads TGTGCCAGCAGCGGTGAGGGAATCAATCAGCCCCAGCATTTT. The variable domain in full, with the rest retrieved from reference TRBV9 and TRBJ1-5, is DSGVTQTPKHLITATGQRVTLRCSPRSGDLSVYWYQQSLDQGLQFLIQYYNGEERAKGNILERFSAQQFPDLHSELNLSSLELGDSALYFCASSGEGINQPQHFGDGTRLSIL.

V usage is TRBV6-5 and J usage is TRBJ1-4; the D is unclear. The CDR3 covers 16 residues. Per germline, CDR1 MNHEY and CDR2 SVGAGI. Trimming took 0 bases from V and 4 from J, leaving 12 bases between them. CDR3 region: CASSYSISGLNEKLFF. In DNA form, the CDR3 reads TGTGCCAGCAGTTACTCGATATCAGGACTTAATGAAAAACTGTTTTTT.

A single count supports this clone. The chain combines TRBV7-9 with TRBJ2-1; D perhaps matches TRBD1 (5 bases). Germline V lookup: CDR1 SEHNR, CDR2 FQNEAQ (reference sequence). The V end was cut by 7 bases, the J end by 14 bases, with 15 bases between. This CDR3 contains 11 residues. This chain's CDR3 is CASIAARDKFF. The CDR3 nucleotides read TGTGCCAGCATCGCGGCCAGGGATAAGTTCTTC.

The rearrangement joins TRBV13 to TRBJ1-1; D unclear. V was pared by 2 bases and J by 3 bases, with 10 bases between. CDR3 length: 14 residues. CDR1 and CDR2 (germline): PRHDT, FYEKMQ (reference sequence). The CDR3 region has the DNA TGTGCCAGCAGCTTAAGTGTTCGCTACACTGAAGCTTTCTTT. This gives the protein CASSLSVRYTEAFF.

The chain is built from TRBV27 and TRBJ1-2; TRBD1 matches 8 bases. This CDR3 region has 14 residues. Germline CDR1 reads MNHEY; CDR2 reads SMNVEV (reference sequence). With 4 bases clipped from V and 13 bases from J, the junction kept 14 bases outside the gene matches. In DNA, the CDR3 is TGTGCCAGCAGTTCCGGGACAGGTTCCTTTCATCGCACCTTC. Translating gives CASSSGTGSFHRTF.

This chain connects TRBV29-1 to TRBJ2-2; no firm D call. Germline V gene data show CDR1 as SQVTM and CDR2 as ANQGSEA. The V end was cut by 3 bases, the J end by 4 bases, with 9 bases between. The CDR3 contains 13 residues. Here the CDR3 reads CSVDPASTGELFF. The CDR3 nucleotides are TGCAGCGTTGATCCGGCGTCCACCGGGGAGCTGTTTTTT.

The chain employs TRBV6-9 and TRBJ2-7; D not resolved. V was shortened by 3 bases and J by 11 bases, with 11 bases between the two germline ends. This CDR3 is built from 11 residues. CDR1 and CDR2 from the germline V gene are MNHGY and SVAAGI. In DNA form, the CDR3 reads TGTGCCAGCAGTTACGGCGACTTCAAGTACTTC. Residues: CASSYGDFKYF.

A note on this clone: The junction departs from germline at one end; a sequencing error may be responsible. The gene calls are TRBV29-1 and TRBJ2-7; 14 bases map to TRBD2. This CDR3 comprises 15 residues. Germline V gives CDR1 SQVTM, CDR2 ANQGSEA. CDR3 DNA: TGCAGCGTTTTCCGACTAGCGGGAGGGGCCTATGAGCAGTACTTC. Translating it yields CSVFRLAGGAYEQYF.

V usage is TRBV13 and J usage is TRBJ1-1, with TRBD1 identical over 8 bases. Germline V CDR1 and CDR2: PRHDT, FYEKMQ (reference sequence). Unmatched junction bases numbered 5, after V lost 3 bases and J lost 5 bases. The CDR3 contains 14 residues. The CDR3 reads CASSFRTGRTEAFF. DNA of the CDR3: TGTGCCAGCAGCTTTAGGACAGGGAGGACTGAAGCTTTCTTT.

This sequence joins TRBV25-1 and TRBJ2-5; 9 positions agree with TRBD2. This CDR3 region has 14 residues. Germline CDR1 reads MGHDK; CDR2 reads SYGVNS. V lost 2 bases and J lost 9; bases outside the gene matches: 7. The CDR3 nucleotides are TGTGCCAGCAGTGAAACAAGCGGGAGGAACGCCCAGTACTTC. Its translation: CASSETSGRNAQYF.

J is TRBJ2-7 and V is TRBV11-2, with TRBD2 identical over 7 bases. The germline V gene has CDR1 SGHAT and CDR2 FQNNGV. The CDR3 has 12 residues. With 7 bases clipped from V and 2 bases from J, the junction kept 2 bases outside the gene matches. CDR3 in amino acids: CASTRGAYEQYF. CDR3 coding DNA: TGTGCCAGCACCCGGGGGGCCTACGAGCAGTACTTC.

This sequence joins TRBV7-9 and TRBJ2-7, with a weak D call TRBD1 (6 bases). The CDR3 covers 15 residues. CDR1 and CDR2 (germline): SEHNR, FQNEAQ (reference sequence). The germline V and J ends were trimmed by 2 bases and 4 bases, with 15 bases remaining between them. The CDR3 loop is CASSLPDRQQYEQYF. CDR3 in DNA: TGTGCCAGCAGCTTACCGGACAGACAACAGTACGAGCAGTACTTC.

The chain links TRBV7-9 to TRBJ1-5; D gene uncertain. Between the trimmed V and J ends, which lost 5 bases and 7 bases, there was a span of 21 bases. This CDR3 has 16 residues. Looked up from germline, CDR1 is SEHNR and CDR2 is FQNEAQ (reference sequence). The CDR3 loop is CASSGMDGRLEQPQHF. DNA for the CDR3: TGTGCCAGCAGCGGCATGGATGGTCGTTTGGAACAGCCCCAGCATTTT.

The J gene is TRBJ2-2, the V gene TRBV27; D gene unclear. This CDR3 is built from 14 residues. CDR1 is MNHEY, CDR2 SMNVEV, per germline (reference sequence). With 6 bases removed from V and 2 bases from J, the gap between germline ends came to 10 bases. CDR3 nucleotide sequence: TGTGCCAGCAGATCCGGCTTCAACACCGGGGAGCTGTTTTTT. Protein product: CASRSGFNTGELFF.

The chain recombines TRBV4-3 with TRBJ2-1; 11 bases align to TRBD2. Per germline, CDR1 LGHNA and CDR2 YSLEER. The CDR3 runs 15 residues. V trimming: 4 bases; J trimming: 9 bases; junction bases outside the gene matches: 8. In DNA form, the CDR3 reads TGCGCCAGCAGCCTGACTAGCGGGGATGGGACTGAGCAGTTCTTC. This sequence encodes CASSLTSGDGTEQFF.

V and J are TRBV6-1 and TRBJ2-7; D is undetermined. Trimming pared 7 bases from V and 3 bases from J, leaving 13 bases between. The CDR3 length is 13 residues. The germline CDR1 and CDR2 sequences are MNHNS and SASEGT. CDR3 DNA sequence: TGTGCCAGCACTGGCGTCAGAATCTACGAGCAGTACTTC. This sequence encodes CASTGVRIYEQYF.

The rearrangement uses TRBV28 and TRBJ2-4, with D perhaps TRBD1 or TRBD2 (5 bases each). V gave up 6 bases and J gave up 0 bases, with 24 bases separating them. Germline-derived CDR1 and CDR2 are MDHEN and SYDVKM. The CDR3 contains 19 residues. The CDR3 DNA sequence: TGTGCCAGCAGACACAAAGGGACCACCAAAATACTAGCCAAAAACATTCAGTACTTC. It yields the protein CASRHKGTTKILAKNIQYF.

This sequence joins TRBV29-1 and TRBJ2-3; D is ambiguous. The germline CDR1 and CDR2 sequences are SQVTM and ANQGSEA. Trimming removed 7 bases at V and 2 bases at J, with 19 bases between. The CDR3 is 15 residues long. The CDR3 DNA reads as TGCAGCGCTTGGGGTATGGCTGAGCTCACAGATACGCAGTATTTT. It specifies CSAWGMAELTDTQYF.

The rearrangement uses TRBV29-1 and TRBJ2-5; the D is unclear. This CDR3 region has 14 residues. Germline lookup yields CDR1 SQVTM and CDR2 ANQGSEA. V was pared by 7 bases and J by 3 bases, with 18 bases between. CDR3 DNA: TGCAGCGCCTTCACCCCGGTAGAAAAAGAGACCCAGTACTTC. It specifies CSAFTPVEKETQYF. Together with reference TRBV29-1 and TRBJ2-5, the CDR3 gives the full variable domain: SAVISQKPSRDICQRGTSLTIQCQVDSQVTMMFWYRQQPGQSLTLIATANQGSEATYESGFVIDKFPISRPNLTFSTLTVSNMSPEDSSIYLCSAFTPVEKETQYFGPGTRLLVL.

This clone has only a few counts. The gene calls are TRBV11-2 and TRBJ2-5; no reliable D call. The CDR3 consists of 13 residues. Germline V gives CDR1 SGHAT, CDR2 FQNNGV. With 3 bases removed from V and 4 bases from J, the gap between germline ends came to 9 bases. The CDR3 is CASSFWVGETQYF. CDR3 nucleotide sequence: TGTGCCAGCAGCTTTTGGGTAGGAGAGACCCAGTACTTC.

The chain uses TRBV29-1 and TRBJ1-1; 7 nucleotides agree with TRBD1. CDR3 length equals 13 residues. Per germline, CDR1 SQVTM and CDR2 ANQGSEA. Germline trimming cut 7 bases from V and 0 bases from J; bases unmatched to any gene: 5. CDR3 amino acids: CSDRQGLNTEAFF. In DNA form, the CDR3 reads TGCAGCGATCGACAGGGTCTGAACACTGAAGCTTTCTTT.